This T cell receptor beta chain was captured in a study of human T cells and chemical hapten exposure (dated by TCRdb to about 2021). Notes on the research overall: For sensitization, 2% DPC in acetone was applied to an approximately 2 cm by approximately 2 cm area of upper inner arm skin. Throughout the study period of roughly 24 weeks, patients also received therapeutic DPC doses to the scalp every week. Patch testing on the upper back used Finn chambers containing 0.01% DPC, with scoring done after 6 days according to International Contact Dermatitis Research Group standards. Alopecia areata with under or over 50% scalp involvement, alopecia totalis and alopecia universalis were represented in the patient cohort, which was mostly female. Libraries were pooled for sequencing, and variation in per-sample TCR yields was attributed mainly to small differences in library volumes within the pool. In alopecia patients, the study followed how the peripheral blood TCR repertoire changed in vivo over primary and secondary sensitization to diphenylcyclopropenone (DPC), a hapten. Patient blood was sampled pre-sensitization (week 0) and at 2, 6 and about 24 weeks after DPC sensitization. Nearly 30 alopecia patients gave blood for TCR sequencing at one to four time points (pre-sensitization, 2, 6 and 24 weeks).

Study-wide findings and limitations: DPC sensitization did not change how many TCRs were above 1 in 1000 frequency, and no evidence was found of alterations in global repertoire structure. Repeated subsampling changed both the strength of the expansion versus patch-test correlation and the threshold at which that correlation became significant. Expanded TCRs formed significantly more large CDR3 similarity clusters than pre-sensitization or healthy control sets, consistent with antigen-driven responses. All patients had alopecia, a presumed autoimmune disease, so their immune response might differ from that of healthy individuals. The number of PT1 expanded TCRs positively correlated with patch test score, significant at thresholds 8, 16 and 32 but not 4.

On this clonotype: No cognate antigen has been identified for it. Nothing much larger sits one base from this clone, and base qualities are not available.

The time point label here, explained by the study, means: pre-sensitization, week 0. In the paper's terms, the treatment or condition label means: therapeutic diphenylcyclopropenone sensitization with weekly scalp DPC. At each patch-test visit, blood was drawn before the patch test was applied. Eligible patients were aged 18 to 70, diagnosed with alopecia, deemed suitable for DPC therapy, and excluded if pregnant. Total RNA was extracted from unfractionated whole blood collected in Tempus Blood RNA tubes. The library was produced with RACE. Data came from a NextSeq 500. During library preparation, unique molecular identifiers were attached to individual cDNA molecules so that TCRs could be counted in a quantitative, reproducible way. For every blood RNA sample, sequencing covered both the TCR alpha and TCR beta chains. Processing in the source paper ran as follows. The median number of TCRs per sample was around 96,000, ranging from roughly 23,224 to 690,600. V, J and CDR3 annotation of the TCR reads was carried out using the Decombinator software suite. For the PS versus PT1 abundance plots, all samples were subsampled to the same number of TCRs (28,000). Expanded TCRs were defined as absent before sensitization and observed at least eight times at the 2-week time point. TCRdb's own reprocessing of the public reads used fastp at Q25 and MiXCR and kept productive beta chains. When rows share a CDR3 protein, they turn into one entry using the most common DNA and genes. The V and J calls, along with clone size, are taken from TCRdb and not from the paper's own processing. For this sample the table gives some 84,000 distinct CDR3 sequences, of which 6.5% to 10% were detected only once. Jointly, the top ten make up 2% to 3% of the sample.

V is reduced by 7 bases and J by 1 base, leaving a spacing of 15 bases between them. CDR1 and CDR2, looked up from the germline V gene, are MDHEN and SYDVKM. The CDR3 starts with the cysteine, ends with the phenylalanine, and has 15 residues. This entry keeps only the CDR3 DNA: 45 bases, framed from base 1. The clonotype comes from a man in his forties with alopecia areata. Some clones in this sample may be carry-over from other donors' samples. The V and J segments used are TRBV28 and TRBJ2-3; the D gene assignment is ambiguous. This specimen was whole blood, taken in connection with sensitization to the hapten diphenylcyclopropenone (DPC). The encoded CDR3 is CASTPNRRGTDTQYF. The DNA sequence reads TGTGCCAGCACCCCGAATAGACGAGGCACAGATACGCAGTATTTT. With the portions outside the CDR3 filled from the reference TRBV28 and TRBJ2-3 genes, the complete variable region becomes DVKVTQSSRYLVKRTGEKVFLECVQDMDHENMFWYRQDPGLGLRLIYFSYDVKMKEKGDIPEGYSVSREKKERFSLILESASTNQTSMYLCASTPNRRGTDTQYFGPGTRLTVL.